The rows below give T cell receptor beta chains drawn from one sample of a study of sequential checkpoint blockade in melanoma. Sequencing was performed with immunoSEQ multiplex PCR; in TCRdb, only in-frame clones are kept and a portion is missing. This table holds about 12,000 clones, roughly three fifths found once. Sequences were derived from CD8+ T cells sorted from blood (inferred from file names), sampled from a patient given nivolumab and ipilimumab in sequence. The receptors come from a human donor with melanoma. Both conserved end residues are part of each CDR3. A D gene is named only where the DNA matches it firmly. Size tells how often a clone was seen (once, few, many) or the class of an expanded clone, and some rows leave it out.

cdr3_nt cdr3_aa j_call v_call d_call clone_size
TGCAGTGGCGAACCTCTAGCTCTAGCTTTCTTT CSGEPLALAFF TRBJ1-1 TRBV20-1 - -
TGTGCCAGCAGCTTAGGGGAAGGGCCTGGCTACACCTTC CASSLGEGPGYTF TRBJ1-2 TRBV5-5 - few
TGTGCCAGCAGTTACACCGGACAGCTAAACACCGGGGAGCTGTTTTTT CASSYTGQLNTGELFF TRBJ2-2 TRBV6-5 - -
TGTGCCTGGAGTGTACTAAGCCGATACAATGAGCAGTTCTTC CAWSVLSRYNEQFF TRBJ2-1 TRBV30 - -
TGTGCCTGGAGCTTCCGAAACACCATATATTTT CAWSFRNTIYF TRBJ1-3 TRBV30 - -
TGTGCCAGCAGACCGGGACTAGCGGGCGGTCAGTACTTC CASRPGLAGGQYF TRBJ2-4 TRBV7-9 TRBD2 -
TGTGCCAGCAGCTCCCGGACAGGGTCTATAGAGACCCAGTACTTC CASSSRTGSIETQYF TRBJ2-5 TRBV9 TRBD1 -
TGCGCCAGCAGCCAGACTAGCGGCACAGATACGCAGTATTTT CASSQTSGTDTQYF TRBJ2-3 TRBV4-1 TRBD2 -
TGTGCCACCAGCAGAGTGGCTGATCCCTTCGAGCAGTACTTC CATSRVADPFEQYF TRBJ2-7 TRBV15 - -
TGCGCCAGCAGCCAAGATACAGGTGACCAAGAGACCCAGTACTTC CASSQDTGDQETQYF TRBJ2-5 TRBV4-3 - -